The 19 T cell receptor beta chains given below trace back to one sample, sequenced in a study of blood T cell repertoires in COVID-19. Produced via immunoSEQ multiplex PCR; TCRdb's table is partial and in-frame only. This table holds about 200,000 clones, about four fifths found once. The sample taken for sequencing was PBMCs or T cells enriched from blood (not recorded which). The receptors come from a man between 35 and 55 years old who had recovered from COVID-19.

This rearrangement joins TRBV5-4 to TRBJ2-7, with TRBD2 identical over 10 bases. The CDR3 runs 14 residues. V dropped 3 bases and J dropped 3; count of bases not matched to a gene: 3. Germline CDR1 is SGHNT and CDR2 is YYREEE (reference sequence). The CDR3 DNA follows: TGTGCCAGCAGCTCAGGGACTAGCGTCTACGAGCAGTACTTC. Translated, it gives CASSSGTSVYEQYF.

CDR3 region: CASSLSSSGGAGDTQYF. The CDR3 bases are TGTGCCAGCAGCTTATCGTCTAGTGGGGGCGCCGGAGATACGCAGTATTTT. The rearrangement joins TRBV5-4 to TRBJ2-3; the D gene is possibly TRBD1 (6 bases). Germline-derived CDR1 and CDR2 are SGHNT and YYREEE (reference sequence). Between the trimmed V and J ends, which lost 2 bases and 5 bases, there was a span of 21 bases. The CDR3 is made up of 17 amino acids.

The chain recombines TRBV12-3 or TRBV12-4 with TRBJ1-5, with TRBD1 matching 8 bases. The CDR3 runs 13 residues. The junction had 2 bases not matched to a gene; V was cut back by 3 bases and J by 7 bases. The CDR3 DNA follows: TGTGCCAGCAGTTTCACAGGGGGGCAGCCCCAGCATTTT. Translating it yields CASSFTGGQPQHF.

This clone appeared many times. The V call is TRBV5-1, the J call TRBJ1-3; D gene uncertain. Germline values: CDR1 SGHRS, CDR2 YFSETQ. With 4 bases removed from V and 0 bases from J, the gap between germline ends came to 14 bases. This CDR3 comprises 16 residues. This CDR3 reads CASSRNRAASGNTIYF. In DNA, the CDR3 is TGCGCCAGCAGCCGGAACAGAGCCGCCTCTGGAAACACCATATATTTT.

The V and J genes are TRBV4-1 and TRBJ1-1, with D perhaps TRBD1 (5 bases). Trimming removed 6 bases from V and 2 bases from J, with 19 bases in between. The CDR3 sequence is 16 residues long. Germline CDR1 and CDR2: MGHRA and YSYEKL. The CDR3 bases are TGCGCCAGCAGACTGGACACCCTAAGTTTTAACACTGAAGCTTTCTTT. Protein product: CASRLDTLSFNTEAFF.

This sequence joins TRBV30 and TRBJ2-1, with 10 bases lining up with TRBD2. The CDR3 has 13 amino acids. Germline V gives CDR1 GTSNPN, CDR2 SVGIG (reference sequence). V shed 1 base, J shed 10 bases, and the junction held 4 bases outside the gene matches. In DNA form, the CDR3 reads TGTGCCTGGAGTGGTGTAGCGGGGGGCGAGCAGTTCTTC. It is translated as CAWSGVAGGEQFF.

The V gene is TRBV7-2, the J gene TRBJ2-7, with 10 bases that match TRBD1. The trim removed 0 bases at V and 4 bases at J, leaving 3 bases unmatched. This CDR3 contains 15 residues. Germline CDR1 reads SGHTA; CDR2 reads FQGNSA. CDR3: CASSLAGTGAYEQYF. CDR3 DNA: TGTGCCAGCAGCTTAGCCGGGACAGGGGCATACGAGCAGTACTTC.

This clone was counted only a few times. This sequence joins TRBV5-6 and TRBJ1-6; 8 positions agree with TRBD1. The CDR3 runs to 15 residues. Germline values: CDR1 SGHDT, CDR2 YYEEEE. The junction had 7 bases not matched to a gene; V was cut back by 4 bases and J by 7 bases. The CDR3 coding sequence is TGTGCCAGCAGCCTAGGACAGGGAGGGAATTCACCCCTCCACTTT. This translates into CASSLGQGGNSPLHF.

This chain connects TRBV6-2 or TRBV6-3 to TRBJ2-7; TRBD2 aligns across 10 bases. The germline CDR1 and CDR2 sequences are MNHEY and SVGEGT. V shed 3 bases and J 2 bases; nucleotides not matched to a gene: 4. The length of the CDR3 is 15 residues. CDR3: CASSYGLAEAYEQYF. The CDR3 DNA reads as TGTGCCAGCAGTTATGGACTAGCGGAGGCCTACGAGCAGTACTTC.

This sequence joins TRBV5-4 and TRBJ2-2; 9 bases match TRBD1. The CDR3 is made up of 16 amino acids. V lost 4 bases and J lost 5; bases outside the gene matches: 9. Looked up from germline, CDR1 is SGHNT and CDR2 is YYREEE (reference sequence). The CDR3 nucleotides read TGTGCCAGCAGCATACCGGGACAGGGTAGGACCGGGGAGCTGTTTTTT. It codes for CASSIPGQGRTGELFF.

J is TRBJ1-1 and V is TRBV5-1; TRBD1 matches at 7 bases. Per germline, CDR1 SGHRS and CDR2 YFSETQ. V gave up 4 bases and J gave up 5 bases; unmatched junction bases: 5. The CDR3 runs to 13 residues. CDR3 sequence: CASSRDRVTEAFF. DNA for the CDR3: TGCGCCAGCAGCCGAGACAGGGTTACTGAAGCTTTCTTT.

Only one count was recorded for this clone. This chain uses TRBV2 with TRBJ1-1; 9 nucleotides agree with TRBD1. The CDR3 loop spans 15 amino acids. Trimming took 7 bases from V and 4 from J; bases not matched to a gene: 10. In germline, CDR1 is SNHLY, CDR2 FYNNEI. The CDR3 DNA reads as TGTGCCAGCATCCGGGACAGGGCAGGAGGCACTGAAGCTTTCTTT. Protein: CASIRDRAGGTEAFF. Looking up the rest from reference TRBV2 and TRBJ1-1 gives the full variable domain: EPEVTQTPSHQVTQMGQEVILRCVPISNHLYFYWYRQILGQKVEFLVSFYNNEISEKSEIFDDQFSVERPDGSNFTLKIRSTKLEDSAMYFCASIRDRAGGTEAFFGQGTRLTVV.

The chain is built from TRBV10-2 and TRBJ1-1; D unclear. The CDR3 totals 11 residues. Trimming took 6 bases from V and 5 from J, leaving 7 bases between them. Germline loops: CDR1 WSHSY, CDR2 SAAADI. In DNA form, the CDR3 reads TGCGCCAGCAGCGCAGGAACTGAAGCTTTCTTT. Amino acids: CASSAGTEAFF.

The J gene is TRBJ2-7, the V gene TRBV14, with D possibly being TRBD2 (5 bases). The CDR3 is 13 amino acids. The germline gives CDR1 SGHDN, CDR2 FVKESK. V was cut by 0 bases and J by 7 bases, with 10 bases left in between. The CDR3 sequence is CASSQDRGLEQYF. CDR3 sequence (DNA): TGTGCCAGCAGCCAAGATAGAGGACTGGAGCAGTACTTC.

The gene calls are TRBV24-1 and TRBJ2-7, with D possibly being TRBD2 (6 bases). This CDR3 has 14 amino acids. The germline V and J ends were trimmed by 4 bases and 3 bases, with 12 bases remaining between them. CDR1 is KGHDR and CDR2 is SFDVKD in the germline V gene. CDR3 in DNA: TGTGCCACCAGTGAGCTGGGGGGAAACTACGAGCAGTACTTC. Amino acids: CATSELGGNYEQYF.

The chain combines TRBV18 with TRBJ1-6, with 11 bases that match TRBD1. The CDR3 has 16 residues. Germline V gene sequence: CDR1 KGHSH, CDR2 LQKENI. Trimming removed 4 bases from V and 8 bases from J; junction bases left unmatched: 7. CDR3 protein: CASSLIGGQGDSPLHF. In nucleotides, the CDR3 is TGTGCCAGCTCACTGATCGGGGGACAGGGGGATTCACCCCTCCACTTT.

This chain uses TRBV9 with TRBJ2-5; 8 bases are a match to TRBD1. Trimming removed 3 bases from V and 5 bases from J; junction bases left unmatched: 6. The length of the CDR3 is 14 residues. Germline V gene data show CDR1 as SGDLS and CDR2 as YYNGEE. This CDR3 is CASSAGQGQETQYF. The CDR3 nucleotides read TGTGCCAGCAGCGCTGGACAGGGACAGGAGACCCAGTACTTC.

This chain links TRBV11-1 with TRBJ1-2; D uncertain. V was clipped by 7 bases and J by 6 bases, with 15 bases between them. CDR1 SGHAT and CDR2 FQDESV come from the germline V gene (reference sequence). CDR3 length: 13 amino acids. DNA for the CDR3: TGTGCCAGCACCTCGGCCGGAGGTGATGGCTACACCTTC. It translates to CASTSAGGDGYTF.

The chain recombines TRBV28 with TRBJ1-4; 9 bases agree with TRBD1. Per the germline V gene, CDR1 is MDHEN and CDR2 is SYDVKM. The ends lost 6 bases at V and 7 bases at J; junction bases unmatched: 9. The CDR3 has 15 residues. The CDR3 reads CASRITGGIGEKLFF. The CDR3 region has the DNA TGTGCCAGCAGAATAACAGGGGGCATTGGTGAAAAACTGTTTTTT.